The T cell receptor beta chain under discussion was sequenced for a study of human T cells and chemical hapten exposure. The time point: patch test 1, 2 weeks after DPC sensitization. As for treatment: therapeutic diphenylcyclopropenone sensitization with weekly scalp DPC. The study extracted total RNA from unfractionated whole blood. Per the germline V gene, CDR1 is SGHVS and CDR2 is FQNEAQ. Trimming pared 6 bases from V and 4 bases from J, leaving 26 bases between. The CDR3 totals 18 residues. The study's findings and limits: No alteration of TCRs above 1 in 1000 frequency was seen with DPC sensitization.

Via MiXCR, TCRdb re-called the RACE reads, giving one row per CDR3 protein. The table includes some 340,000 distinct CDR3 sequences, around 7% detected once. This clonotype was found many times. The antigen remains undetermined. The clonotype comes from a young woman with alopecia areata. Some clones in this sample may be carry-over from other donors' samples. Here the sequenced sample was whole blood, taken in connection with sensitization to the hapten diphenylcyclopropenone (DPC). V usage is TRBV7-8 and J usage is TRBJ2-3; maybe TRBD2 (6 bases). For the CDR3, the DNA is TGTGCCAGCAGTCGAGGGGATAGCGGACTTGAGGGCGCAGATACGCAGTATTTT. Translation gives CASSRGDSGLEGADTQYF.